This TCR beta chain appears in the sequencing data of a study of cytomegalovirus exposure and HLA in healthy donors. With V trimmed by 5 bases and J by 5 bases, 7 bases remained unmatched. This CDR3 region has 14 residues. Germline loops: CDR1 SEHNR, CDR2 FQNEAQ (reference sequence). This PCR relied on a set of 60 Vbeta primers and 13 Jbeta primers. Assay: immunoSEQ multiplex PCR; the TCRdb copy retains only in-frame clones and omits some. The table includes about 160,000 clones, 70% to 85% detected once. V is TRBV7-9 and J is TRBJ2-7, with 9 bases identical to TRBD1. This sequence was found in a male donor in good health and CMV-seronegative. Sequenced material: PBMCs. CDR3 amino acids: CASSLETGGNEQYF. CDR3 nucleotide sequence: TGTGCCAGCAGCCTAGAGACAGGGGGTAACGAGCAGTACTTC.